The 8 T cell receptor beta chains given below trace back to one sample, sequenced in a study of cytomegalovirus exposure and HLA in healthy donors. Produced via immunoSEQ multiplex PCR; TCRdb's table is partial and in-frame only. The sample shows 150,000 to 200,000 clones, roughly 82% of them seen only once. The sequenced material came from PBMCs. The receptors originated from a woman younger than 30 in good health and CMV-seronegative.

The CDR3 here is CASNPRTVSSFSEQFF. CDR3 bases: TGCGCCAGCAACCCCCGGACAGTAAGTAGTTTTAGTGAGCAGTTCTTC. V gene TRBV5-1 combines with J gene TRBJ2-1; D is perhaps TRBD1 (6 bases). The germline V and J ends were trimmed by 6 bases and 9 bases, with 25 bases remaining between them. Germline V gene sequence: CDR1 SGHRS, CDR2 YFSETQ. The CDR3 covers 16 residues.

The rearrangement links TRBV10-2 to TRBJ2-3; 9 bases are shared with TRBD2. V lost 4 bases, J lost 12 bases, and 2 bases stayed unmatched. The CDR3 sequence is 11 residues long. Germline V lookup: CDR1 WSHSY, CDR2 SAAADI. CDR3 nucleotides: TGCGCCAGCAGTGGACTAGCGGCACAGTATTTT. It specifies CASSGLAAQYF.

The chain joins TRBV14 to TRBJ1-1; 9 nucleotides match TRBD1. J gave up 4 bases and V 4 bases, and 7 bases lay outside the gene matches. CDR3 length: 15 amino acids. Per germline, CDR1 SGHDN and CDR2 FVKESK. CDR3 nucleotide sequence: TGTGCCAGCAGCCGAAGGGGGGACAGGGTCACTGAAGCTTTCTTT. It codes for CASSRRGDRVTEAFF.

V gene TRBV10-3 combines with J gene TRBJ1-2; D gene ambiguous. V lost 3 bases, J lost 7 bases, and 15 bases lay in between. Germline values: CDR1 ENHRY, CDR2 SYGVKD. The CDR3 covers 14 residues. As DNA, the CDR3 is TGTGCCATCAGTGAAACCGGGTCCGGTGGTGGCTACACCTTC. It codes for CAISETGSGGGYTF.

The V and J genes are TRBV7-9 and TRBJ1-1, with D perhaps matching TRBD1 (6 bases). There are 14 residues in the CDR3. V dropped 1 base and J dropped 10 bases, with 16 bases sitting between them. The germline V gene encodes CDR1 SEHNR and CDR2 FQNEAQ (reference sequence). The CDR3 nucleotides read TGTGCCAGCAGCTTAGGCCATACAGGGAGAGGAGCTTTCTTT. This codes for CASSLGHTGRGAFF.

This clone showed up just a few times. The DNA of the CDR3 is TGTGCCAGCAGCTATAACAGGGAAGCCTACAATGAGCAGTTCTTC. Translating it yields CASSYNREAYNEQFF. The rearrangement links TRBV7-9 to TRBJ2-1, with D perhaps TRBD1 (6 bases). V lost 4 bases, J lost 2 bases, and 12 bases lay in between. The CDR3 runs to 15 residues. Germline CDR1 is SEHNR and CDR2 is FQNEAQ (reference sequence).

This clone has just one count. The chain employs TRBV29-1 and TRBJ1-2; tentatively, D is TRBD1 (6 bases). Per germline, CDR1 SQVTM and CDR2 ANQGSEA. Trimming stripped 7 bases from V and 6 bases from J, with 12 bases between. This CDR3 spans 11 amino acids. The CDR3 spells CSAWGQDGYTF. The CDR3 nucleotides are TGCAGCGCCTGGGGGCAGGATGGCTACACCTTC.

The chain joins TRBV14 to TRBJ2-7; TRBD1 might be the D (5 bases). V was pared by 9 bases and J by 4 bases, with 19 bases between. Germline CDR1 reads SGHDN; CDR2 reads FVKESK. This CDR3 region has 14 residues. In nucleotides, the CDR3 is TGTGCCAGTACCCCCCGGCAGGGTCCGTACGAGCAGTACTTC. It translates to CASTPRQGPYEQYF.